What follows are 9 T cell receptor beta chains derived from one specimen sequenced in a study of blood T cell repertoires in COVID-19. Here immunoSEQ multiplex PCR was the method, and the copy in TCRdb shows in-frame clones only, minus some. The table records under 250,000 clones, approximately 89% of them present only once. The sequencing sample was made of PBMCs or T cells enriched from blood (not recorded which). These receptors were taken from a middle-aged woman who had been exposed to COVID-19.

The V call is TRBV10-3, the J call TRBJ1-2; tentatively, D is TRBD1 (5 bases). V shed 3 bases and J shed 8 bases, with 13 bases lying between them. CDR1 and CDR2 from the germline V gene are ENHRY and SYGVKD. The CDR3 sequence is 13 residues long. The CDR3 spells CAISETGSGGYTF. Written as DNA, the CDR3 is TGTGCCATCAGTGAAACAGGCTCAGGGGGCTACACCTTC.

The chain combines TRBV5-1 with TRBJ1-2, with 7 bases that match TRBD1. The CDR3 spans 15 residues. Trimming took 5 bases from V and 5 from J; bases not matched to a gene: 12. Germline assignment: CDR1 SGHRS and CDR2 YFSETQ. The CDR3, as DNA: TGCGCCAGCAGTATGGGGGACAGCCGCGGGTATGGCTACACCTTC. It encodes CASSMGDSRGYGYTF.

V is TRBV4-1 and J is TRBJ2-7; TRBD1 matches 9 bases. The CDR3 runs to 13 residues. V shed 4 bases and J 5 bases; nucleotides not matched to a gene: 3. CDR1 and CDR2 (germline): MGHRA, YSYEKL. The CDR3 coding sequence is TGCGCCAGCAGCCGGGACAGGGCAGACGAGCAGTACTTC. Protein: CASSRDRADEQYF.

The chain has TRBV20-1 and TRBJ1-2; no clear D. Germline CDR1 is DFQATT and CDR2 is SNEGSKA (reference sequence). The CDR3 extends over 11 amino acids. V lost 3 bases, J lost 8 bases, and 10 bases lay in between. The CDR3 nucleotides are TGCAGTGCTAGTATGAGGGCAGGCTACACCTTC. Translation gives CSASMRAGYTF.

The chain combines TRBV5-8 with TRBJ1-6; D gene unclear. Germline loops: CDR1 SGHTS, CDR2 YDEGEE. CDR3 length equals 13 residues. Between the trimmed V and J ends, which lost 4 bases and 7 bases, there was a span of 9 bases. The CDR3 sequence is CASSLNENSPLHF. The CDR3 DNA follows: TGTGCCAGCAGCCTAAACGAAAATTCACCCCTCCACTTT. The variable domain in full, completed from reference TRBV5-8 and TRBJ1-6, reads EAGVTQSPTHLIKTRGQQATLRCSPISGHTSVYWYQQALGLGLQFLLWYDEGEERNRGNFPPRFSGRQFPNYSSELNVNALELEDSALYLCASSLNENSPLHFGNGTRLTVT.

A single count supports this clone. J is TRBJ1-2 and V is TRBV6-5; perhaps TRBD1 as D (5 bases). The CDR3 runs 15 residues. V lost 8 bases, J lost 5 bases, and 21 bases lay in between. From germline, CDR1 is MNHEY and CDR2 SVGAGI. CDR3 residues: CASSPGGSGMYGYTF. As DNA, the CDR3 is TGTGCCAGCTCCCCGGGGGGGAGCGGTATGTATGGCTACACCTTC.

This chain joins TRBV29-1 and TRBJ1-5, with D possibly TRBD1 on 5 matching bases. This CDR3 region has 14 residues. Trimming removed 5 bases from V and 7 bases from J, with 18 bases in between. Germline CDR1 reads SQVTM; CDR2 reads ANQGSEA. Written as DNA, the CDR3 is TGCAGCGTTTACCAAACCGGGACTGGGCAGCCCCAGCATTTT. It translates to CSVYQTGTGQPQHF.

CDR3 amino acids: CASSNQGSLFF. Here the CDR3 DNA reads TGTGCCAGTAGTAATCAGGGGAGCCTGTTTTTT. This rearrangement joins TRBV19 to TRBJ2-2, with a possible D match to TRBD1 (6 bases). With 4 bases removed from V and 14 bases from J, the gap between germline ends came to 11 bases. From germline, CDR1 is LNHDA and CDR2 SQIVND (reference sequence). The CDR3 consists of 11 residues. Supplemented by reference TRBV19 and TRBJ2-2, the full variable domain reads DGGITQSPKYLFRKEGQNVTLSCEQNLNHDAMYWYRQDPGQGLRLIYYSQIVNDFQKGDIAEGYSVSREKKESFPLTVTSAQKNPTAFYLCASSNQGSLFFGEGSRLTVL.

The chain recombines TRBV5-1 with TRBJ2-2; 8 bases are a match to TRBD1. The CDR3 is 15 amino acids. V shed 0 bases and J 2 bases; nucleotides not matched to a gene: 0. CDR1 SGHRS and CDR2 YFSETQ come from the germline V gene. For the CDR3, the DNA is TGCGCCAGCAGCTTGGCAGGGGGCAACACCGGGGAGCTGTTTTTT. The encoded protein is CASSLAGGNTGELFF.